Listed below are T cell receptor beta chains from one sample, sequenced in a study of molecular identifiers for immune sequencing clone quantification. Via MiXCR, TCRdb re-called the PCR reads, giving one row per CDR3 protein. The sample has about 320,000 distinct CDR3 sequences; over 20% are singletons. Sequencing was carried out using naive CD8+ T cells from blood, with Jurkat cell RNA spiked in. Receptors were obtained from a human donor in good health. Some libraries in this study had Jurkat cell RNA spiked in. The CDR3 runs from the conserved cysteine through the conserved F or W. D genes are given only for firm matches. Part of the rows lack a size; the others show once, few, many or a class for expanded clones.

d_call	clone_size	v_call	j_call	cdr3_aa	cdr3_nt
.	many	TRBV29-1	TRBJ1-1	CSVPDRDEAFF	TGCAGCGTCCCCGACAGAGACGAAGCTTTCTTT
.	many	TRBV2	TRBJ1-4	CASIPGWGRINEKLFF	TGTGCCAGCATTCCCGGTTGGGGGCGGATTAATGAAAAACTGTTTTTT
.	many	TRBV4-2	TRBJ1-1	CASSQVSPISGNTEAFF	TGTGCCAGCAGCCAAGTCTCGCCAATTAGCGGGAACACTGAAGCTTTCTTT
TRBD2	many	TRBV6-6	TRBJ2-3	CASSPGLAGGLGNTQYF	TGTGCCAGCAGTCCGGGACTAGCGGGGGGCCTAGGAAATACGCAGTATTTT
.	many	TRBV18	TRBJ2-7	CASSKTALGSYEQYF	TGTGCCAGCTCGAAGACAGCGCTCGGGTCGTACGAGCAGTACTTC
TRBD1	many	TRBV27	TRBJ2-3	CASSTPSGTGDVTDTQYF	TGTGCCAGCAGTACACCCTCCGGGACAGGGGATGTTACAGATACGCAGTATTTT
.	.	TRBV13	TRBJ2-2	CASSSTERAGELFF	TGTGCCAGCAGCTCGACTGAGCGAGCCGGGGAGCTGTTTTTT
.	.	TRBV6-2/TRBV6-3	TRBJ2-5	CASNPFQKETQYF	TGTGCCAGCAATCCTTTTCAGAAAGAGACCCAGTACTTC
.	.	TRBV7-6	TRBJ2-2	CDSSPEVFGVPGDTGELFF	TGTGACAGCAGCCCCGAGGTCTTCGGGGTACCAGGGGACACCGGGGAGCTGTTTTTT
.	many	TRBV29-1	TRBJ2-3	CSVEATAPSTDTQYF	TGCAGCGTTGAAGCGACTGCGCCTAGCACAGATACGCAGTATTTT
.	few	TRBV7-8	TRBJ2-3	CASSLRGRNTQYF	TGTGCCAGCAGCTTACGGGGGCGAAATACGCAGTATTTT
.	many	TRBV24-1	TRBJ2-5	CATSDFNAGQRETQYF	TGTGCCACCAGTGATTTTAACGCCGGACAGCGCGAGACCCAGTACTTC
TRBD1	.	TRBV7-9	TRBJ2-7	CASSSPPGQGLVAGVYEQYF	TGTGCCAGCAGCTCCCCGCCGGGACAGGGGTTAGTGGCCGGGGTATACGAGCAGTACTTC
.	many	TRBV29-1	TRBJ1-1	CSVKVALNTEAFF	TGCAGCGTGAAGGTTGCCTTGAACACTGAAGCTTTCTTT
.	few	TRBV2	TRBJ2-3	CASSVRVADTQYF	TGTGCCAGCAGTGTACGGGTCGCAGATACGCAGTATTTT
.	many	TRBV10-2	TRBJ1-5	CASNDGRSNQPQHF	TGCGCCAGCAATGACGGACGGAGCAATCAGCCCCAGCATTTT
.	many	TRBV27	TRBJ1-4	CASRHKTEINNEKLFF	TGTGCCAGCAGACACAAGACAGAGATCAACAATGAAAAACTGTTTTTT
.	many	TRBV28	TRBJ2-5	CASSLGGQETQYF	TGTGCCAGCAGTTTAGGGGGGCAAGAGACCCAGTACTTC
TRBD1	many	TRBV6-5	TRBJ2-3	CASSLPGTGGLDTQYF	TGTGCCAGCAGTCTCCCTGGGACAGGGGGCTTGGATACGCAGTATTTT
.	many	TRBV5-1	TRBJ2-3	CASSLVGRGTDTQYF	TGCGCCAGCAGCTTGGTAGGCAGGGGCACAGATACGCAGTATTTT
.	many	TRBV6-5	TRBJ1-1	CASSEGLRTEAFF	TGTGCCAGCAGTGAGGGACTTCGGACTGAAGCTTTCTTT
.	.	TRBV25-1	TRBJ2-7	CASSGGRVAFYEQYF	TGTGCCAGCAGTGGTGGCAGAGTGGCCTTCTACGAGCAGTACTTC
.	many	TRBV19	TRBJ2-3	CASSIMFPASTDTQYF	TGTGCCAGTAGTATAATGTTCCCGGCTAGCACAGATACGCAGTATTTT
TRBD1	.	TRBV19	TRBJ2-7	CATSQGHEQYF	TGTGCCACCTCACAGGGGCACGAGCAGTACTTC
.	many	TRBV5-1	TRBJ2-7	CASSLEPAYEQYF	TGCGCCAGCAGCTTGGAGCCAGCCTACGAGCAGTACTTC
TRBD2	many	TRBV4-3	TRBJ2-2	CASSQDIPSGGADTGELFF	TGCGCCAGCAGCCAAGATATACCTAGCGGGGGGGCCGACACCGGGGAGCTGTTTTTT
TRBD2	.	TRBV6-2/TRBV6-3	TRBJ2-1	CASSYSGSGGPSSYNEQFF	TGTGCCAGCAGTTACTCGGGTAGCGGGGGGCCTAGCTCCTACAATGAGCAGTTCTTC
.	.	TRBV7-9	TRBJ2-3	CASSPSPGADSSKGTDTQYF	TGTGCCAGCAGCCCCTCCCCCGGCGCTGATTCCTCCAAAGGCACAGATACGCAGTATTTT
.	.	TRBV7-9	TRBJ2-5	CASSLVFTRDETQYF	TGTGCCAGCAGCTTAGTTTTTACCAGGGACGAGACCCAGTACTTC
.	many	TRBV28	TRBJ2-3	CASSDPDVTDTQYF	TGTGCCAGCAGTGACCCGGACGTAACAGATACGCAGTATTTT
.	few	TRBV4-3	TRBJ2-5	CASSQESLRGAQYF	TGCGCCAGCAGCCAAGAATCCCTGCGGGGCGCCCAGTACTTC
TRBD2	many	TRBV7-2	TRBJ2-7	CAIQVVQRREGLVYEQYF	TGTGCCATCCAGGTTGTTCAGCGGCGGGAGGGCCTGGTCTACGAGCAGTACTTC
.	many	TRBV12-3/TRBV12-4	TRBJ1-1	CASSLTRGGTEAFF	TGTGCCAGCAGTTTAACAAGGGGAGGCACTGAAGCTTTCTTT
.	many	TRBV7-9	TRBJ2-4	CASSQTAPRPGPTKNIQYF	TGTGCCAGCAGCCAAACCGCCCCGAGACCGGGGCCGACCAAAAACATTCAGTACTTC
.	many	TRBV5-4	TRBJ2-7	CASSLGLNEQYF	TGTGCCAGCAGCTTGGGCCTGAACGAGCAGTACTTC
TRBD2	.	TRBV6-2/TRBV6-3	TRBJ2-7	CASSYLKSRGGLGEQYF	TGTGCCAGCAGTTACTTGAAATCGCGGGGGGGCCTTGGGGAGCAGTACTTC
.	many	TRBV12-3/TRBV12-4	TRBJ2-3	CASSNRHGGTDTQYF	TGTGCCAGCAGCAACCGGCACGGTGGCACAGATACGCAGTATTTT
.	few	TRBV4-3	TRBJ2-6	CASSQGVGWRTGANVLTF	TGCGCCAGCAGCCAAGGGGTTGGGTGGCGAACTGGGGCCAACGTCCTGACTTTC
.	.	TRBV2	TRBJ2-7	CASGAQTLF	TGTGCCAGCGGGGCTCAAACCCTCTTC
.	few	TRBV11-2	TRBJ2-7	CASSFVAESSYEQYF	TGTGCCAGCAGCTTCGTGGCGGAGAGCTCCTACGAGCAGTACTTC
TRBD1	many	TRBV4-3	TRBJ1-6	CASSQDFETGSYLHF	TGCGCCAGCAGCCAAGATTTTGAGACAGGGAGTTACCTCCACTTT
.	many	TRBV12-3/TRBV12-4	TRBJ2-7	CASSFSGVAYEQYF	TGTGCCAGCAGTTTTTCGGGGGTAGCGTACGAGCAGTACTTC
TRBD2	.	TRBV11-2	TRBJ2-5	CASSLLLAGGETQYF	TGTGCCAGCAGCTTACTTCTAGCGGGAGGTGAGACCCAGTACTTC
TRBD1	.	TRBV7-9	TRBJ1-1	CAGSATGASNTEAFF	TGTGCCGGCAGCGCAACAGGGGCCTCGAACACTGAAGCTTTCTTT
TRBD2	many	TRBV7-9	TRBJ2-7	CASTFRDYSSYEQYF	TGTGCCAGCACCTTCCGGGACTACAGCTCCTACGAGCAGTACTTC
.	many	TRBV5-5	TRBJ2-7	CASSLNRGTEQYF	TGTGCCAGCAGCCTGAACCGGGGGACCGAGCAGTACTTC
.	many	TRBV5-1	TRBJ2-1	CASSYRDLNNEQFF	TGCGCCAGCAGTTATAGGGACCTTAACAATGAGCAGTTCTTC
TRBD1	many	TRBV28	TRBJ2-7	CASSYPYRGSYEQYF	TGTGCCAGCAGTTACCCCTACAGGGGTTCCTACGAGCAGTACTTC
TRBD1	many	TRBV13	TRBJ2-3	CASSIWDREETDTQYF	TGTGCCAGCAGCATATGGGACAGGGAAGAAACAGATACGCAGTATTTT
TRBD2	many	TRBV12-3/TRBV12-4	TRBJ2-3	CASSPTSGGADTQYF	TGTGCCAGCAGTCCGACGTCGGGAGGTGCAGATACGCAGTATTTT
TRBD1	many	TRBV5-6	TRBJ1-1	CASSWDREAFF	TGTGCCAGCAGCTGGGACAGGGAAGCTTTCTTT
.	many	TRBV29-1	TRBJ1-1	CSVPAYTEAFF	TGCAGCGTTCCCGCTTACACTGAAGCTTTCTTT
TRBD1	many	TRBV29-1	TRBJ1-5	CSVLTGDSNQPQHF	TGCAGCGTTTTGACAGGGGATTCCAATCAGCCCCAGCATTTT
TRBD2	many	TRBV7-2	TRBJ2-7	CASSSFRVAGAYEQYF	TGTGCCAGCAGCTCCTTCCGGGTAGCGGGGGCCTACGAGCAGTACTTC
.	many	TRBV28	TRBJ2-3	CASRLVPYPTDTQYF	TGTGCCTCGCGACTAGTTCCTTATCCCACAGATACGCAGTATTTT
TRBD2	many	TRBV6-5	TRBJ2-3	CASSYSTSEEDTQYF	TGTGCCAGCAGTTACTCGACTAGCGAGGAAGATACGCAGTATTTT
.	many	TRBV6-2/TRBV6-3	TRBJ2-6	CASSYLQVSGANVLTF	TGTGCCAGCAGTTACTTACAGGTCTCTGGGGCCAACGTCCTGACTTTC
.	few	TRBV3-1	TRBJ1-2	CASSQDSQGRGGGYTF	TGTGCCAGCAGCCAAGATTCGCAGGGGAGAGGAGGTGGCTACACCTTC
.	many	TRBV7-2	TRBJ1-5	CASSLWDGGQPQHF	TGTGCCAGCAGCTTATGGGACGGCGGGCAGCCCCAGCATTTT
.	many	TRBV2	TRBJ2-1	CASSDWTDYNEQFF	TGTGCCAGCAGTGACTGGACAGACTACAATGAGCAGTTCTTC